This T cell receptor (beta chain) was sequenced during a study of long-term antiretroviral therapy in people with HIV. About the research overall: The 2015 recommendation for immediate ART came about a decade after the earliest samples. Study results and caveats: Every time point showed a repertoire led by clones expanded before ART.

The CDR3 sequence is 15 residues long. From germline, CDR1 is SQVTM and CDR2 ANQGSEA. Trimming left V 6 bases short and J 8 bases short, with 25 bases between. A remark on this clone: Its antigen is currently unknown.

They ran version v3.0 of the immunoSEQ assay at survey level. Sequencing was directed toward about 40,000-55,000 T-cell genomes in each sample. Repertoires were generated with immunoSEQ multiplex PCR, while TCRdb's copy carries only in-frame clones and drops some. The data contain tens of thousands of clones, roughly 84% of them singletons. The receptor was isolated from a woman in her twenties or thirties with HIV. Source: unsorted PBMCs, taken roughly 2.9 years before starting antiretroviral therapy. The chain joins TRBV29-1 to TRBJ1-2; a weak D match, TRBD1 (5 bases). The CDR3 DNA follows: TGCAGCGTGGGGGGAGAGGCGGCAGGAGAGTGGGGCTACACCTTC. Its protein product is CSVGGEAAGEWGYTF.